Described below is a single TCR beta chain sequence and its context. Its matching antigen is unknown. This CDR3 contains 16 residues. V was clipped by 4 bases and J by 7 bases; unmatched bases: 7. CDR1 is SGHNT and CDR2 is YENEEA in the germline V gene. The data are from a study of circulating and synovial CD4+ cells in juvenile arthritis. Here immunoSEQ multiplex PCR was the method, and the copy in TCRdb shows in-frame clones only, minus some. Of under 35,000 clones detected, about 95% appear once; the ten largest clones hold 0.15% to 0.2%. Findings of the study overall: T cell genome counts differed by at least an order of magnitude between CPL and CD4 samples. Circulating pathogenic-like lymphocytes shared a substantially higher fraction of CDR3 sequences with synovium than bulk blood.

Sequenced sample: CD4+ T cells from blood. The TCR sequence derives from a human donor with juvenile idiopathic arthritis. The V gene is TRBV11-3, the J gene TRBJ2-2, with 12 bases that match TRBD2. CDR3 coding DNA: TGTGCCAGCAGCTCCCGACTAGCGGGAGTGGGCGGGGAGCTGTTTTTT. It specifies CASSSRLAGVGGELFF.